This passage covers 30 T cell receptor beta chains from one sample sequenced in a study of brain T cells in children with intractable seizures. Data came from immunoSEQ multiplex PCR; TCRdb stores just in-frame clones and leaves some out. The sample gives 340,000 or so clones, 93% of which show up once; 5% to 7% is in the top ten. Time point specified: blood from clinic visit 5 months post-surgery; TSC patient then seizure free. The source material was peripheral blood, sampled more than 4 months after surgery. The receptor set was obtained from a boy younger than two with tuberous sclerosis and intractable seizures.

J is TRBJ2-2 and V is TRBV7-9; D not resolved. CDR3 size: 12 residues. The V end was cut by 4 bases, the J end by 8 bases, with 8 bases between. Germline lookup yields CDR1 SEHNR and CDR2 FQNEAQ (reference sequence). CDR3 amino acids: CASSSTRGELFF. CDR3 coding DNA: TGTGCCAGCAGCTCCACAAGAGGGGAGCTGTTTTTT.

The rearrangement uses TRBV18 and TRBJ2-1; 11 bases map to TRBD2. Germline CDR1 KGHSH, CDR2 LQKENI. The CDR3 is 15 amino acids. V shed 0 bases, J shed 6 bases, and the junction held 1 base outside the gene matches. CDR3 sequence reads: CASSPPSGGGNEQFF. The CDR3 DNA reads as TGTGCCAGCTCACCACCTAGCGGGGGGGGCAATGAGCAGTTCTTC.

The genes are TRBV7-9 and TRBJ2-3, with D unclear. The length of the CDR3 is 15 residues. Per germline, CDR1 SEHNR and CDR2 FQNEAQ (reference sequence). The V end lost 5 bases, the J end lost 4 bases, and 16 bases lay between the germline ends. CDR3 sequence (DNA): TGTGCCAGCAGCCGAAAGGTGAGCGTGGCAGATACGCAGTATTTT. Its translation is CASSRKVSVADTQYF.

The chain recombines TRBV3-1 (or the pseudogene TRBV3-2) with TRBJ2-1, with TRBD2 matching 12 bases. This CDR3 contains 16 residues. V gave up 4 bases and J gave up 3 bases; unmatched junction bases: 4. Germline V gives CDR1 LGHDT, CDR2 YNNKEL (reference sequence). The CDR3 bases are TGTGCCAGCAGCCGGACGACTAGCGGGGGCTACAATGAGCAGTTCTTC. This sequence encodes CASSRTTSGGYNEQFF.

The table lists this clone with a count of one. V gene TRBV29-1 combines with J gene TRBJ1-3; D is perhaps TRBD1 (5 bases). This CDR3 has 19 amino acids. The V end lost 7 bases, the J end lost 7 bases, and 35 bases lay between the germline ends. The germline gives CDR1 SQVTM, CDR2 ANQGSEA. CDR3 amino acids: CSAEVEPSGSGPHRNTIYF. In nucleotides, the CDR3 is TGCAGCGCGGAGGTGGAGCCCTCGGGCTCCGGGCCACACAGGAACACCATATATTTT.

J is TRBJ1-6 and V is TRBV2; no firm D call. The CDR3 sequence is 16 residues long. Between the trimmed V and J ends, which lost 3 bases and 4 bases, there was a span of 13 bases. Per the germline V gene, CDR1 is SNHLY and CDR2 is FYNNEI. CDR3 amino acids: CASSENGRLYNSPLHF. The CDR3 region has the DNA TGTGCCAGCAGTGAGAATGGTAGACTTTATAATTCACCCCTCCACTTT.

CDR3 nucleotide sequence: TGTGCCAGCAGCCAAGAGTGGAGTAGGACAGGGCTAGAGACCCAGTACTTC. Its translation: CASSQEWSRTGLETQYF. The chain has TRBV3-1 (or the pseudogene TRBV3-2) and TRBJ2-5, with 8 bases that match TRBD1. The germline CDR1 and CDR2 sequences are LGHDT and YNNKEL (reference sequence). V lost 0 bases and J lost 4; bases outside the gene matches: 10. CDR3 length equals 17 residues.

The gene calls are TRBV19 and TRBJ1-1; D not resolved. Trimming removed 3 bases from V and 8 bases from J, with 10 bases in between. The CDR3 totals 12 residues. Germline-derived CDR1 and CDR2 are LNHDA and SQIVND (reference sequence). The CDR3, as DNA: TGTGCCAGTAGTATCGAGACGAGGGAAGCTTTCTTT. Translated: CASSIETREAFF.

V and J are TRBV6-6 and TRBJ2-7; D is uncertain. The V and J ends lost 1 base and 5 bases respectively, with 12 bases between them. CDR1 is MNHNY, CDR2 SVGAGI, per germline (reference sequence). CDR3 size: 14 residues. In DNA, the CDR3 is TGTGCCAGCAGTTACTTCGAGCAAACCAACGAGCAGTACTTC. This translates into CASSYFEQTNEQYF.

V and J are TRBV19 and TRBJ1-1; 9 bases fit TRBD1. The CDR3 spans 14 residues. The V gene end was trimmed by 5 bases and the J gene end by 4 bases; junction bases not matched to a gene: 5. CDR1 LNHDA and CDR2 SQIVND come from the germline V gene (reference sequence). The CDR3 sequence: CASSSGQGSTEAFF. The CDR3 DNA sequence: TGTGCCAGTAGTTCAGGACAGGGGAGCACTGAAGCTTTCTTT.

The chain's CDR3 is CASSLPGASGRKNIQYF. The CDR3 DNA reads TGTGCCAGCAGTTTACCCGGGGCTAGCGGGCGAAAAAACATTCAGTACTTC. The chain links TRBV2 to TRBJ2-4; TRBD2 agrees at 8 bases. This CDR3 comprises 17 residues. J was trimmed by 4 bases and V by 5 bases; bases with no gene match: 13. Germline CDR1 is SNHLY and CDR2 is FYNNEI.

This clone was picked up one time. This sequence joins TRBV19 and TRBJ2-7, with TRBD1 identical over 8 bases. Germline CDR1 is LNHDA and CDR2 is SQIVND (reference sequence). This CDR3 has 13 residues. V lost 10 bases to trimming and J lost 4 bases; unmatched junction nucleotides: 9. For the CDR3, the DNA is TGTGCCACCTCGGACAGGGACGGGTACGAGCAGTACTTC. As protein: CATSDRDGYEQYF.

The chain combines TRBV7-6 with TRBJ1-1, with D possibly matching TRBD1 (6 bases). Germline CDR1 and CDR2: SGHVS and FNYEAQ. This CDR3 contains 15 residues. V lost 2 bases and J 4 bases, leaving 14 bases between the germline ends. The CDR3, as DNA: TGTGCCAGCAGCTTAATAGGGGGGCTTGGCACTGAAGCTTTCTTT. Its protein product is CASSLIGGLGTEAFF.

The V gene is TRBV28, the J gene TRBJ1-2; D not certain. The CDR3 loop spans 16 amino acids. Germline CDR1 MDHEN, CDR2 SYDVKM. Trimming removed 6 bases at V and 4 bases at J, with 21 bases between. The CDR3 region has the DNA TGTGCCAGCAGCTCCCCCCTCGGGCAGGACGGCTATGGCTACACCTTC. As protein: CASSSPLGQDGYGYTF.

V and J are TRBV5-1 and TRBJ2-5, with D possibly matching TRBD2 (6 bases). The length of the CDR3 is 12 residues. V lost 0 bases to trimming and J lost 13 bases, with 13 bases between them. Germline V lookup: CDR1 SGHRS, CDR2 YFSETQ. CDR3 coding DNA: TGCGCCAGCAGCTTGGATGCGGGACGGCCGTACTTC. Its protein product is CASSLDAGRPYF.

The rearrangement links TRBV19 to TRBJ2-5; D gene ambiguous. Trimming left V 3 bases short and J 5 bases short, with 13 bases between. Per the germline V gene, CDR1 is LNHDA and CDR2 is SQIVND (reference sequence). There are 14 residues in the CDR3. CDR3 bases: TGTGCCAGTAGTATGTTCGTTGGATCGGAGACCCAGTACTTC. As protein: CASSMFVGSETQYF.

The J gene is TRBJ2-5, the V gene TRBV2, with 12 bases fitting TRBD2. Germline loops: CDR1 SNHLY, CDR2 FYNNEI. This CDR3 contains 14 residues. The junction had 5 bases not matched to a gene; V was cut back by 7 bases and J by 5 bases. CDR3 in DNA: TGTGCCAGCATGGCTAGCGGGGGGGCGGAGACCCAGTACTTC. This sequence encodes CASMASGGAETQYF. Together with reference TRBV2 and TRBJ2-5, the CDR3 gives the full variable domain: EPEVTQTPSHQVTQMGQEVILRCVPISNHLYFYWYRQILGQKVEFLVSFYNNEISEKSEIFDDQFSVERPDGSNFTLKIRSTKLEDSAMYFCASMASGGAETQYFGPGTRLLVL.

The chain uses TRBV7-3 and TRBJ2-3, with 9 bases that match TRBD1. The germline V gene has CDR1 SGHTA and CDR2 FQGTGA. CDR3 length equals 15 residues. Unmatched junction bases numbered 4, after V lost 5 bases and J lost 1 base. CDR3 nucleotide sequence: TGTGCCAGCAGCAACCGGGACAGGGGCACAGATACGCAGTATTTT. This gives the protein CASSNRDRGTDTQYF.

About this clone itself: Other DNA sequences in this specimen translate into the identical CDR3. J is TRBJ2-5 and V is TRBV7-2, with 10 bases matching TRBD2. This CDR3 is built from 14 residues. CDR1 and CDR2 from the germline V gene are SGHTA and FQGNSA. V trimming: 3 bases; J trimming: 2 bases; junction bases outside the gene matches: 0. CDR3 DNA: TGTGCCAGCAGCTTTAGCGGGGGGCAAGAGACCCAGTACTTC. As protein: CASSFSGGQETQYF. Filled out from reference TRBV7-2 and TRBJ2-5, the complete variable domain reads GAGVSQSPSNKVTEKGKDVELRCDPISGHTALYWYRQSLGQGLEFLIYFQGNSAPDKSGLPSDRFSAERTGGSVSTLTIQRTQQEDSAVYLCASSFSGGQETQYFGPGTRLLVL.

This rearrangement joins TRBV5-6 to TRBJ1-6; no firm D call. The germline CDR1 and CDR2 sequences are SGHDT and YYEEEE. Between the trimmed V and J ends, which lost 6 bases and 8 bases, there was a span of 18 bases. This CDR3 has 15 residues. CDR3 residues: CASTLKGGSYSPLHF. The CDR3 DNA follows: TGTGCCAGCACCCTAAAGGGTGGTTCCTATTCACCCCTCCACTTT. Combining the CDR3 with reference TRBV5-6 and TRBJ1-6 gives the whole variable domain DAGVTQSPTHLIKTRGQQVTLRCSPKSGHDTVSWYQQALGQGPQFIFQYYEEEERQRGNFPDRFSGHQFPNYSSELNVNALLLGDSALYLCASTLKGGSYSPLHFGNGTRLTVT.

The rearrangement joins TRBV11-2 to TRBJ2-7; D is uncertain. The CDR3 runs 13 residues. The germline CDR1 and CDR2 sequences are SGHAT and FQNNGV. V was clipped by 2 bases and J by 5 bases, with 10 bases between them. The CDR3 bases are TGTGCCAGCAGCTTAAACAGTATAGACGAGCAGTACTTC. Protein product: CASSLNSIDEQYF.

Note on this clone: Other DNA sequences in the sample encode the same CDR3. The J gene is TRBJ2-3, the V gene TRBV7-8, with D unclear. The CDR3 runs 13 residues. Deletions cut 1 base from V and 6 bases from J, with 8 bases between. Germline V gene lookup returns CDR1 SGHVS and CDR2 FQNEAQ. The CDR3 loop reads CASSLGPTDTQYF. Here the CDR3 DNA reads TGTGCCAGCAGCTTAGGTCCCACCGATACGCAGTATTTT.

The chain joins TRBV5-4 to TRBJ1-4; TRBD1 agrees at 10 bases. Germline CDR1 and CDR2: SGHNT and YYREEE (reference sequence). The CDR3 loop spans 19 amino acids. Germline trimming cut 4 bases from V and 8 bases from J; bases unmatched to any gene: 20. The DNA of the CDR3 is TGTGCCAGCAGCCCCGGGGGGAGACAGGGGGCCCCCTTGGGAGAAAAACTGTTTTTT. It codes for CASSPGGRQGAPLGEKLFF.

The chain uses TRBV7-6 and TRBJ2-3, with 9 bases identical to TRBD2. From germline, CDR1 is SGHVS and CDR2 FNYEAQ. The CDR3 has 16 amino acids. With V trimmed by 1 base and J by 3 bases, 5 bases remained unmatched. The CDR3 is CASSLEAGGPTDTQYF. The CDR3 region has the DNA TGTGCCAGCAGCTTAGAGGCGGGAGGGCCGACAGATACGCAGTATTTT.

This clone was seen a single time. The chain joins TRBV6-4 to TRBJ2-1; TRBD2 matches 7 bases. V shed 4 bases, J shed 5 bases, and the junction held 11 bases outside the gene matches. This CDR3 has 16 amino acids. Germline CDR1 and CDR2: MRHNA and SNTAGT. As DNA, the CDR3 is TGTGCCAGCAGTGGGAGTGCGGGGGTGGGCAACAATGAGCAGTTCTTC. The encoded protein is CASSGSAGVGNNEQFF.

A single count supports this clone. The rearrangement links TRBV5-8 to TRBJ2-6, with 8 positions matching TRBD1. The germline V gene has CDR1 SGHTS and CDR2 YDEGEE. V lost 3 bases, J lost 3 bases, and 14 bases stayed unmatched. This CDR3 comprises 19 residues. CDR3 residues: CASSSPDRAKLSGANVLTF. Written as DNA, the CDR3 is TGTGCCAGCAGCTCTCCGGACAGGGCGAAACTCAGTGGGGCCAACGTCCTGACTTTC. The full variable domain, in which reference TRBV5-8 and TRBJ2-6 provide the parts outside the CDR3, is EAGVTQSPTHLIKTRGQQATLRCSPISGHTSVYWYQQALGLGLQFLLWYDEGEERNRGNFPPRFSGRQFPNYSSELNVNALELEDSALYLCASSSPDRAKLSGANVLTFGAGSRLTVL.

This clone came up once. CDR3 sequence: CASTERNLRGGNQPQHF. CDR3 coding DNA: TGTGCCAGCACCGAACGGAACTTGAGGGGGGGTAATCAGCCCCAGCATTTT. The chain carries TRBV28 and TRBJ1-5, with D maybe TRBD1 (6 bases). This CDR3 is built from 17 residues. V gave up 7 bases and J gave up 4 bases, with 23 bases separating them. The germline gives CDR1 MDHEN, CDR2 SYDVKM. Filled out from reference TRBV28 and TRBJ1-5, the complete variable domain reads DVKVTQSSRYLVKRTGEKVFLECVQDMDHENMFWYRQDPGLGLRLIYFSYDVKMKEKGDIPEGYSVSREKKERFSLILESASTNQTSMYLCASTERNLRGGNQPQHFGDGTRLSIL.

V is TRBV11-2 and J is TRBJ1-4; 7 nucleotides agree with TRBD1. The germline V gene has CDR1 SGHAT and CDR2 FQNNGV. With V trimmed by 7 bases and J by 0 bases, 5 bases remained unmatched. CDR3 size: 15 residues. The CDR3 DNA follows: TGTGCCAGCAACGTTGGGACAGCAACTAATGAAAAACTGTTTTTT. This encodes CASNVGTATNEKLFF.

The chain is built from TRBV19 and TRBJ2-2, with D possibly being TRBD1 (5 bases). The germline gives CDR1 LNHDA, CDR2 SQIVND (reference sequence). The V end was cut by 5 bases, the J end by 1 base, with 8 bases between. The CDR3 totals 14 residues. The CDR3 loop is CASSPGQNTGELFF. The CDR3 region has the DNA TGTGCCAGTAGTCCTGGACAGAACACCGGGGAGCTGTTTTTT.

V gene TRBV3-1 (or the pseudogene TRBV3-2) combines with J gene TRBJ1-6; D possibly corresponds to TRBD1 (5 bases). The CDR3 totals 11 residues. Between the trimmed V and J ends, which lost 0 bases and 14 bases, there was a span of 5 bases. Germline V CDR1 and CDR2: LGHDT, YNNKEL (reference sequence). CDR3 DNA sequence: TGTGCCAGCAGCCAAGAGGGGGCCCTCCACTTT. Its translation: CASSQEGALHF.